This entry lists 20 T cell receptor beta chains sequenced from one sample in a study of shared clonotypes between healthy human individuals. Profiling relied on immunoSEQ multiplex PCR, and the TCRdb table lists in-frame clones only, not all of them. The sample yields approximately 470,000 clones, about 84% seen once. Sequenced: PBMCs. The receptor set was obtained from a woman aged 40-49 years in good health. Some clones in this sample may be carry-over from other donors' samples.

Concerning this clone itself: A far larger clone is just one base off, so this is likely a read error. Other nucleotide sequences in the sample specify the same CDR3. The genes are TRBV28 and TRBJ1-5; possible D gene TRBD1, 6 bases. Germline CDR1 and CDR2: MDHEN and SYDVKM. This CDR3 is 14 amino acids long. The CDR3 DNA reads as TGTGCTAGCAGAGTACAGGGAAACAATCAGCCCCAGCATTTT. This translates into CASRVQGNNQPQHF.

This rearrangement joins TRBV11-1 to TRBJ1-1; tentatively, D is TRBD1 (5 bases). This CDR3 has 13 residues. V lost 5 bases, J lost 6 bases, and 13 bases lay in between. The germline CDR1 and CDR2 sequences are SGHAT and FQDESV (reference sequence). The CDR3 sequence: CASSQIDSSEAFF. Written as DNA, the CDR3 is TGTGCCAGCAGCCAAATTGACAGTTCTGAAGCTTTCTTT.

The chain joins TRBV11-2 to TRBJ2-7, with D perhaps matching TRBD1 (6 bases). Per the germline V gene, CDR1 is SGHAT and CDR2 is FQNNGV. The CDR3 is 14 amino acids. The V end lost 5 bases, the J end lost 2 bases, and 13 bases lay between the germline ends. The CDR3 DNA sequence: TGTGCCAGCAGCCGTATACAGGGAACCTACGAGCAGTACTTC. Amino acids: CASSRIQGTYEQYF.

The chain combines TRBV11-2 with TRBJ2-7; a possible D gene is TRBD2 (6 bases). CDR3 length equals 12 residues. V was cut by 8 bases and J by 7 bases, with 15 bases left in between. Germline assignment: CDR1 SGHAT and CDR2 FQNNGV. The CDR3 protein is CASSGLTSEQYF. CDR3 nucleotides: TGTGCCAGCTCGGGACTCACCTCGGAGCAGTACTTC.

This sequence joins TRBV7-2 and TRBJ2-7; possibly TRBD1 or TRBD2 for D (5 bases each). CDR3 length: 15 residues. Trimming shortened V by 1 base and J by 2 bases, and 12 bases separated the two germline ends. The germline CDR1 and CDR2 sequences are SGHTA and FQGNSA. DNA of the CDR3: TGTGCCAGCAGCTTAGACCCGGGGCCCACCTACGAGCAGTACTTC. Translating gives CASSLDPGPTYEQYF.

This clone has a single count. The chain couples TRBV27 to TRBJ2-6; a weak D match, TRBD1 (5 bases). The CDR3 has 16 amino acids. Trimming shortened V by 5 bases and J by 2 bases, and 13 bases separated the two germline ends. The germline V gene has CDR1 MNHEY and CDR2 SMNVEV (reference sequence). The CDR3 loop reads CASSPDRYPGANVLTF. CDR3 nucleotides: TGTGCCAGCAGTCCCGACAGATACCCTGGGGCCAACGTCCTGACTTTC.

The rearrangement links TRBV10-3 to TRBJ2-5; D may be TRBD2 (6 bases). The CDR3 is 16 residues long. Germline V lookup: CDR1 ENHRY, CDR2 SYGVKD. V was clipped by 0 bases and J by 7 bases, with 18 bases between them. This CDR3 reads CAISESIPSATGTQYF. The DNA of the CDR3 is TGTGCCATCAGTGAGTCGATCCCTAGCGCCACCGGGACCCAGTACTTC.

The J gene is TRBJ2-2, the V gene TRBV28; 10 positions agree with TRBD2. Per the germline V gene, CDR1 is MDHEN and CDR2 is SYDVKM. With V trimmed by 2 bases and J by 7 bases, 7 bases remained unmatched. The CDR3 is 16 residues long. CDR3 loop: CASSLSLAGEGGELFF. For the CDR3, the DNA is TGTGCCAGCAGTTTAAGCCTAGCGGGAGAGGGCGGGGAGCTGTTTTTT.

In DNA form, the CDR3 reads TGTGCCAGTCGACCGGGACTAGTTGTAGATGAGCAGTTCTTC. This sequence encodes CASRPGLVVDEQFF. The rearrangement uses TRBV19 and TRBJ2-1; 8 bases align to TRBD2. CDR3 length equals 14 residues. Unmatched junction bases numbered 11, after V lost 8 bases and J lost 8 bases. CDR1 LNHDA and CDR2 SQIVND come from the germline V gene (reference sequence).

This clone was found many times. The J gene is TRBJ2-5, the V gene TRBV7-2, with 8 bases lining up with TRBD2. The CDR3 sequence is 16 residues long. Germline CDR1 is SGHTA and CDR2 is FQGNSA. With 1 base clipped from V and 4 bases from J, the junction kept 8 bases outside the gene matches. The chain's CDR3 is CASSLESAGGRETQYF. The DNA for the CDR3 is TGTGCCAGCAGCTTAGAGAGTGCGGGAGGTCGAGAGACCCAGTACTTC.

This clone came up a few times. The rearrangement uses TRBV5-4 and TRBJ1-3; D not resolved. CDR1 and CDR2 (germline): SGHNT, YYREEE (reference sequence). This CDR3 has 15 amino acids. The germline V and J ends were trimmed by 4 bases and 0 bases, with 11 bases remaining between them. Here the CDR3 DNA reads TGTGCCAGCAGCGAGGACCCGTCCTCTGGAAACACCATATATTTT. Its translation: CASSEDPSSGNTIYF.

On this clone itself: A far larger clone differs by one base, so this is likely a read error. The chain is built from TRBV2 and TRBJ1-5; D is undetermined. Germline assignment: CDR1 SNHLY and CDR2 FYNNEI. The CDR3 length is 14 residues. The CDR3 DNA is TGTGCCAGCAGCTACGGATATAGCAATCAGCCCCGGCATTTT. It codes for CASSYGYSNQPRHF.

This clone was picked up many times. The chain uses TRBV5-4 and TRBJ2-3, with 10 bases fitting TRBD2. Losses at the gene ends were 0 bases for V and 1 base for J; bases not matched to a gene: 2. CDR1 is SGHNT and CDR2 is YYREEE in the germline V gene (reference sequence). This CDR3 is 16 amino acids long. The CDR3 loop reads CASSLGLAGGTDTQYF. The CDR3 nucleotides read TGTGCCAGCAGCTTGGGGCTAGCGGGGGGCACAGATACGCAGTATTTT. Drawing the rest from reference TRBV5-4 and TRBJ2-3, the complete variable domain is ETGVTQSPTHLIKTRGQQVTLRCSSQSGHNTVSWYQQALGQGPQFIFQYYREEENGRGNFPPRFSGLQFPNYSSELNVNALELDDSALYLCASSLGLAGGTDTQYFGPGTRLTVL.

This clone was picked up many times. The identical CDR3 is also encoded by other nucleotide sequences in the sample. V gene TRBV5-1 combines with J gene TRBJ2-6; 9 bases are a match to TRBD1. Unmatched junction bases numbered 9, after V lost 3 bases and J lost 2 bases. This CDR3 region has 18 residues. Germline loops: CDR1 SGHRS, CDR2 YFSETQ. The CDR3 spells CASSSPGTGSPGANVLTF. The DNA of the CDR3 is TGCGCCAGCAGCTCTCCCGGGACAGGGTCTCCTGGGGCCAACGTCCTGACTTTC. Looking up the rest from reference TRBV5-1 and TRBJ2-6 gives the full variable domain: KAGVTQTPRYLIKTRGQQVTLSCSPISGHRSVSWYQQTPGQGLQFLFEYFSETQRNKGNFPGRFSGRQFSNSRSEMNVSTLELGDSALYLCASSSPGTGSPGANVLTFGAGSRLTVL.

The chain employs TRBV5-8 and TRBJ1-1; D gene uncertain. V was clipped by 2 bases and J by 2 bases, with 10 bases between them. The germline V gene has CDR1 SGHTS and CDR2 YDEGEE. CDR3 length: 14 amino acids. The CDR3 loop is CASSFDQANTEAFF. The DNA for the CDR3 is TGTGCCAGCAGCTTCGACCAGGCTAACACTGAAGCTTTCTTT.

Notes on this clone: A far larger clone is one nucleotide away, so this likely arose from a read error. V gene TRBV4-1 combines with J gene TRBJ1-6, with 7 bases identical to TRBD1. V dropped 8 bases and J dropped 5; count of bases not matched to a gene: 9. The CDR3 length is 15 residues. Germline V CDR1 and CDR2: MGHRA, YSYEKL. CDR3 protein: CASGFDREDNSPLHF. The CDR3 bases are TGCGCCAGCGGCTTCGACAGGGAAGATAATTCACCCCTCCACTTT.

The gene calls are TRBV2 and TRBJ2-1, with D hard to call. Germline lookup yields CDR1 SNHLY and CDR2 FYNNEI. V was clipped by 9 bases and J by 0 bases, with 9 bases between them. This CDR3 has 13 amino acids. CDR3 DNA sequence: TGTGCCAGACAAATGAGCTCCTACAATGAGCAGTTCTTC. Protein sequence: CARQMSSYNEQFF.

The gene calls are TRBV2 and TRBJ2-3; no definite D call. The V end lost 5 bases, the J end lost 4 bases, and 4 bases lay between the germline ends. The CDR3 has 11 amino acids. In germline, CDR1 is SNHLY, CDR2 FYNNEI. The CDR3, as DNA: TGTGCCAGCAGTCTGGCAGATACGCAGTATTTT. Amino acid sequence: CASSLADTQYF.

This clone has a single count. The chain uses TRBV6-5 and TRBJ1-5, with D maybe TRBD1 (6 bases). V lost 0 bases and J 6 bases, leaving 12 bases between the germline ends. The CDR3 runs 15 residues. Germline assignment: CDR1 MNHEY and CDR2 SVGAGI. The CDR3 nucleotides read TGTGCCAGCAGTTACTCGAAGGGGGGTGGTCAGCCCCAGCATTTT. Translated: CASSYSKGGGQPQHF.

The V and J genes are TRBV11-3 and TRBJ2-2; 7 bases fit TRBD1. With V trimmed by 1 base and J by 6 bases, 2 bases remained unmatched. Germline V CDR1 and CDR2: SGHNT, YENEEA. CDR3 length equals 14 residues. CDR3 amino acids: CASSLGQGAGELFF. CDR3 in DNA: TGTGCCAGCAGCTTAGGACAGGGCGCCGGGGAGCTGTTTTTT.